A selection of T cell receptor beta chains follows, all from one sample in a study of T cell repertoires in cytomegalovirus infection. TCRdb recomputed calls from the reads with MiXCR, one row per CDR3 protein. The sample lists about 400,000 distinct CDR3 sequences; about 35% were seen once. Their antigens are not known. This specimen was cultured PBMCs, taken from culture after CMV antigen stimulation. The receptors here all came from a human donor in good health (CMV status not recorded). Some clones in this sample may be carry-over from other donors' samples. CDR3s include the opening cysteine and the closing phenylalanine or tryptophan. The order of the fields is D gene, J gene, clone size, V gene, CDR3 protein, CDR3 DNA. The D gene is left open where the match is weak. For some rows the clone size is stated as once, few or many, or as a class when expanded; others skip it.

NA TRBJ1-3 NA TRBV28 CASSFGVNENTIYF TGTGCCAGCAGTTTCGGGGTCAACGAAAACACCATATATTTT
TRBD1 TRBJ1-2 few TRBV7-2 CASSTGTGGNGYTF TGTGCCAGCAGCACCGGGACAGGGGGTAATGGCTACACCTTC
TRBD2 TRBJ2-3 NA TRBV10-3 CATGLAGVADTQYF TGTGCCACAGGACTAGCGGGAGTGGCAGATACGCAGTATTTT
NA TRBJ2-1 few TRBV3-1 CASTREGGNEQFF TGTGCCAGCACCCGAGAAGGGGGCAATGAGCAGTTCTTC
NA TRBJ2-1 few TRBV15 CATSRQDSSYNEQFF TGTGCCACCAGCAGACAGGATAGCTCCTACAATGAGCAGTTCTTC
NA TRBJ2-3 NA TRBV4-3 CASSQGYLDRPLPNTQYF TGCGCCAGCAGCCAAGGTTACCTCGACCGGCCCCTCCCAAATACGCAGTATTTT
TRBD2 TRBJ2-1 NA TRBV7-2 CASRSGIYNEQFF TGTGCCAGTCGTAGCGGGATCTACAATGAGCAGTTCTTC
NA TRBJ2-3 once TRBV6-6 CASRTEGDTQYF TGTGCCAGCAGGACGGAGGGAGATACGCAGTATTTT
NA TRBJ2-5 once TRBV5-1 CASSMNPGSGSETQYF TGCGCCAGCAGCATGAACCCAGGGTCCGGCTCGGAGACCCAGTACTTC
NA TRBJ2-1 NA TRBV6-5 CASSYGYNEQFF TGTGCCAGCAGTTACGGATACAATGAGCAGTTCTTC
NA TRBJ1-2 many TRBV7-2 CASMHYTAGEEGYTF TGTGCCAGCATGCACTACACGGCCGGCGAGGAGGGCTACACCTTC
NA TRBJ2-7 few TRBV19 CASSISTRREQYF TGTGCCAGTAGTATATCGACCCGTCGTGAGCAGTACTTC
NA TRBJ2-2 NA TRBV6-1 CASRTGHNTGELFF TGTGCCAGCAGGACGGGACACAACACCGGGGAGCTGTTTTTT
NA TRBJ1-1 NA TRBV7-6 CATTQGWNTEAFF TGTGCCACCACCCAGGGGTGGAACACTGAAGCTTTCTTT
TRBD2 TRBJ2-1 NA TRBV5-1 CASSRGLAGNYNEQFF TGCGCCAGCAGCCGTGGACTAGCGGGAAACTACAATGAGCAGTTCTTC
NA TRBJ1-6 NA TRBV2 CASGFSSSYNSPPHF TGTGCCAGCGGGTTTTCGAGCTCCTATAATTCACCCCCCCACTTT
NA TRBJ2-3 many TRBV6-2/TRBV6-3 CASRRGTDTQYF TGTGCCAGCCGCAGGGGCACAGATACGCAGTATTTT
NA TRBJ1-4 NA TRBV11-2 CASSPGTSLNEKLFF TGTGCCAGCAGCCCCGGGACCTCTCTTAATGAAAAACTGTTTTTT
NA TRBJ2-3 NA TRBV7-2 CASSRSRAPDTQYF TGTGCCAGCAGCCGCTCTAGGGCCCCAGATACGCAGTATTTT
NA TRBJ2-3 NA TRBV20-1 CSAEVDSTDTQYF TGCAGTGCTGAGGTGGACAGCACAGATACGCAGTATTTT
NA TRBJ2-1 few TRBV25-1 CASGRTRFSYNEQFF TGTGCCAGCGGAAGGACGAGGTTCTCCTACAATGAGCAGTTCTTC
NA TRBJ2-2 NA TRBV7-6 CASSLALMQPPNTGELFF TGTGCCAGCAGCTTAGCGCTTATGCAACCTCCGAACACCGGGGAGCTGTTTTTT
NA TRBJ2-3 few TRBV28 CASLGGAIGDTQYF TGTGCCAGCCTTGGGGGGGCGATCGGGGATACGCAGTATTTT
TRBD1 TRBJ1-3 NA TRBV19 CASQKTPGQGPGNTIYF TGTGCCAGCCAGAAAACACCGGGACAGGGACCTGGAAACACCATATATTTT